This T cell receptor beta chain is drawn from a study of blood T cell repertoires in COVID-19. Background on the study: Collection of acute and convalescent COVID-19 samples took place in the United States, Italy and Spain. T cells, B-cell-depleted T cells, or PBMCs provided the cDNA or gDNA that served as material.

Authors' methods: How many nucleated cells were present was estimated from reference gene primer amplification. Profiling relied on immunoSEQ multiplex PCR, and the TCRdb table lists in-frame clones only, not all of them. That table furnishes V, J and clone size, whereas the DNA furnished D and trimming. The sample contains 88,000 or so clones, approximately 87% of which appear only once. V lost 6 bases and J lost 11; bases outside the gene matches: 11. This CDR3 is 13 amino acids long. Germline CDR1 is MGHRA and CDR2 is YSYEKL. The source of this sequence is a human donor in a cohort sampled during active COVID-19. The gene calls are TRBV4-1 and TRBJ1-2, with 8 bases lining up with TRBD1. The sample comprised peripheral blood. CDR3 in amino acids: CASRSMGQGAYTF. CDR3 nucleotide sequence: TGCGCCAGCAGATCAATGGGGCAGGGGGCTTACACCTTC.